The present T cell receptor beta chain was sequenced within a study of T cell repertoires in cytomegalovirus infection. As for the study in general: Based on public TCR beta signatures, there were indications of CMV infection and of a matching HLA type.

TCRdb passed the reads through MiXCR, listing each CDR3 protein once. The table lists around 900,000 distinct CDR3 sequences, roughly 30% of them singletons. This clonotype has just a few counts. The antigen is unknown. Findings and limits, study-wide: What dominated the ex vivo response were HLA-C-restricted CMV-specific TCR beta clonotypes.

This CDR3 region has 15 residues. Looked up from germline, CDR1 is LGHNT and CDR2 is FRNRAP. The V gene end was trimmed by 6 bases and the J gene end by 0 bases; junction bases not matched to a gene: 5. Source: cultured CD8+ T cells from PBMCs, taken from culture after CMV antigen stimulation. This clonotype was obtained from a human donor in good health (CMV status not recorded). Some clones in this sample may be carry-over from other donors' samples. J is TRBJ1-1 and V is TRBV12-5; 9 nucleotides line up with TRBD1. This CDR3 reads CASGAGDRVNTEAFF. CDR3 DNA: TGTGCTAGTGGGGCGGGGGACAGGGTGAACACTGAAGCTTTCTTT.